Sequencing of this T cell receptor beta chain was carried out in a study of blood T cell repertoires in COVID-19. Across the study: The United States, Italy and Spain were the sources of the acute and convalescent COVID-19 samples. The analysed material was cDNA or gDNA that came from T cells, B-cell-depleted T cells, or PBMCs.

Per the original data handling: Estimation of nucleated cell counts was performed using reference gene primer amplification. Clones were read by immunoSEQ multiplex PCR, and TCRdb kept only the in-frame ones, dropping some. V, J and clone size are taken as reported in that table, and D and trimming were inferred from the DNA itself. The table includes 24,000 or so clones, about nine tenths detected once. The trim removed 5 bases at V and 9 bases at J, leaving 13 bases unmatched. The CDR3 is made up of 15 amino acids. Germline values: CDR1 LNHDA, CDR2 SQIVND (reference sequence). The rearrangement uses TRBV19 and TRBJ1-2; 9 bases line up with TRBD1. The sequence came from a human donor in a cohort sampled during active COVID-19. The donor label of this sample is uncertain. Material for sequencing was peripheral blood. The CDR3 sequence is CASSPTTGGSGSYTF. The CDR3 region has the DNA TGTGCCAGTAGTCCGACGACAGGGGGGAGCGGTAGCTACACCTTC.